The 5 T cell receptor beta chains below all came from one sample that was sequenced in a study of T cells in Graves' hyperthyroidism and ophthalmopathy. There were TCR beta CDR3 regions amplified from RNA transcripts. The HTBI primer set drove a first-round RT-PCR of the TCR CDR3. Using its own MiXCR run on the multiplex PCR reads, TCRdb lists one record per CDR3 protein. Here the sample spans about 130,000 distinct CDR3 sequences, approximately 24% being singletons. Sequences were obtained from blood. These TCRs come from a woman between 45 and 65 years old with Graves' hyperthyroidism that later progressed to Graves' ophthalmopathy.

This clonotype came up many times. The chain couples TRBV12-3 or TRBV12-4 to TRBJ2-7; TRBD2 matches 7 bases. J gave up 3 bases and V 2 bases, and 7 bases lay outside the gene matches. The CDR3 extends over 15 amino acids. Here the CDR3 DNA reads TGTGCCAGCAGTTTATGGGCTAGCGGACACTACGAGCAGTACTTC. The encoded protein is CASSLWASGHYEQYF.

The sample holds many counts of this clonotype. The chain couples TRBV12-3 or TRBV12-4 to TRBJ1-2, with no clear D. The CDR3 length is 13 residues. The V and J ends lost 6 bases and 1 base respectively, with 9 bases between them. The CDR3 DNA sequence: TGTGCCAGCAGCGCCAGTTATAACTATGGCTACACCTTC. The encoded protein is CASSASYNYGYTF.

Ten or more counts support this clonotype. The chain links TRBV7-9 to TRBJ2-5; TRBD1 matches 7 bases. Germline V CDR1 and CDR2: SEHNR, FQNEAQ (reference sequence). V shed 2 bases and J 4 bases; nucleotides not matched to a gene: 7. The CDR3 runs 15 residues. The CDR3 spells CASSLRGGSGETQYF. In DNA, the CDR3 is TGTGCCAGCAGCTTACGAGGGGGCTCAGGAGAGACCCAGTACTTC. Together with reference TRBV7-9 and TRBJ2-5, the CDR3 gives the full variable domain: DTGVSQNPRHKITKRGQNVTFRCDPISEHNRLYWYRQTLGQGPEFLTYFQNEAQLEKSRLLSDRFSAERPKGSFSTLEIQRTEQGDSAMYLCASSLRGGSGETQYFGPGTRLLVL.

This clonotype was detected ten times or more. The gene calls are TRBV28 and TRBJ2-5, with 7 bases fitting TRBD1. The CDR3 spans 15 residues. V shed 2 bases, J shed 2 bases, and the junction held 5 bases outside the gene matches. Germline V gives CDR1 MDHEN, CDR2 SYDVKM. CDR3 protein: CASSLRRGLQETQYF. The DNA for the CDR3 is TGTGCCAGCAGTTTACGAAGGGGGCTACAAGAGACCCAGTACTTC.

This clonotype was seen ten or more times. V and J are TRBV6-6 and TRBJ2-7; D is perhaps TRBD2 (5 bases). Germline loops: CDR1 MNHNY, CDR2 SVGAGI (reference sequence). This CDR3 has 14 residues. V shed 2 bases and J shed 7 bases, with 15 bases lying between them. CDR3 sequence (DNA): TGTGCCAGCAGTTACGAGGGAGCGAGGTCTGAGCAGTACTTC. Its protein is CASSYEGARSEQYF.